What follows are 15 T cell receptor beta chains derived from one specimen sequenced in a study of blood T cell repertoires in COVID-19. Method: immunoSEQ multiplex PCR; TCRdb's copy keeps in-frame clones and lacks some. The table includes under 95,000 clones, roughly four fifths detected once. Sequenced: peripheral blood. The receptors shown here come from a woman of 80 years or more with acute or convalescent COVID-19.

V usage is TRBV7-8 and J usage is TRBJ2-1, with TRBD1 matching over 9 bases. With V trimmed by 5 bases and J by 7 bases, 6 bases remained unmatched. CDR1 is SGHVS and CDR2 is FQNEAQ in the germline V gene. The CDR3 totals 14 residues. In DNA form, the CDR3 reads TGTGCCAGCAGCATACAGGGGGCCGGAAATGAGCAGTTCTTC. It specifies CASSIQGAGNEQFF.

The chain is built from TRBV19 and TRBJ1-5; 8 nucleotides agree with TRBD1. J was trimmed by 7 bases and V by 4 bases; bases with no gene match: 9. The CDR3 sequence is 15 residues long. Germline values: CDR1 LNHDA, CDR2 SQIVND (reference sequence). This chain's CDR3 is CASSNPGQGRQPQHF. The CDR3, as DNA: TGTGCCAGTAGTAACCCCGGACAGGGACGACAGCCCCAGCATTTT.

The rearrangement uses TRBV24-1 and TRBJ2-3; D gene unclear. V was shortened by 3 bases and J by 1 base, with 4 bases between the two germline ends. This CDR3 spans 13 amino acids. Germline V gene data show CDR1 as KGHDR and CDR2 as SFDVKD. The CDR3 here is CATSDRGTDTQYF. CDR3 bases: TGTGCCACCAGTGATCGGGGCACAGATACGCAGTATTTT.

This clone has only one observation. The chain has TRBV19 and TRBJ1-5, with D hard to call. V shed 3 bases and J shed 3 bases, with 12 bases lying between them. This CDR3 is built from 15 residues. CDR1 is LNHDA and CDR2 is SQIVND in the germline V gene (reference sequence). The CDR3 coding sequence is TGTGCCAGTAGTATTTATCTCGGGTTCAATCAGCCCCAGCATTTT. It codes for CASSIYLGFNQPQHF.

The chain couples TRBV28 to TRBJ1-1; 9 nucleotides line up with TRBD1. With V trimmed by 6 bases and J by 6 bases, 14 bases remained unmatched. Germline V gene data show CDR1 as MDHEN and CDR2 as SYDVKM. This CDR3 is built from 16 residues. CDR3 region: CASSTDRGGRRPEAFF. The CDR3 DNA sequence: TGTGCCAGCAGCACCGACAGGGGGGGACGTCGTCCTGAAGCTTTCTTT.

V and J are TRBV27 and TRBJ2-5, with 11 bases fitting TRBD1. Germline V gene data show CDR1 as MNHEY and CDR2 as SMNVEV (reference sequence). This CDR3 spans 16 amino acids. The V segment lost 5 bases and the J segment 2 bases; nucleotides outside the gene matches: 7. This chain's CDR3 is CASSQWTGGGQETQYF. The CDR3 nucleotides are TGTGCCAGCAGTCAATGGACAGGGGGCGGGCAAGAGACCCAGTACTTC.

The chain joins TRBV28 to TRBJ1-6; D is unclear. CDR1 and CDR2 from the germline V gene are MDHEN and SYDVKM. There are 12 residues in the CDR3. V lost 8 bases to trimming and J lost 10 bases, with 12 bases between them. CDR3 loop: CASVSKESPLHF. CDR3 DNA: TGTGCCAGCGTGTCGAAAGAGTCACCCCTCCACTTT.

This sequence joins TRBV20-1 and TRBJ2-7; D gene unclear. CDR1 DFQATT and CDR2 SNEGSKA come from the germline V gene (reference sequence). The CDR3 has 13 amino acids. Trimming shortened V by 3 bases and J by 2 bases, and 11 bases separated the two germline ends. The CDR3 reads CSASYGAAYEQYF. CDR3 DNA: TGCAGTGCTAGTTACGGAGCAGCCTACGAGCAGTACTTC.

J is TRBJ1-1 and V is TRBV6-1; D may be TRBD1 (6 bases). CDR3 size: 16 residues. Germline values: CDR1 MNHNS, CDR2 SASEGT. The V end was cut by 0 bases, the J end by 1 base, with 12 bases between. The CDR3 reads CASSEARVGANTEAFF. As DNA, the CDR3 is TGTGCCAGCAGTGAAGCCAGGGTGGGGGCGAACACTGAAGCTTTCTTT.

The chain uses TRBV3-1 (or the pseudogene TRBV3-2) and TRBJ1-4; perhaps TRBD1 as D (5 bases). CDR1 and CDR2 from the germline V gene are LGHDT and YNNKEL (reference sequence). This CDR3 has 16 residues. V lost 1 base to trimming and J lost 4 bases, with 13 bases between them. The CDR3 nucleotides read TGTGCCAGCAGCCAAGCTGTAGGGGCCAGTAATGAAAAACTGTTTTTT. Protein sequence: CASSQAVGASNEKLFF.

The chain recombines TRBV28 with TRBJ1-4; possibly TRBD1 for D (6 bases). The length of the CDR3 is 14 residues. V lost 0 bases, J lost 7 bases, and 9 bases lay in between. Germline V lookup: CDR1 MDHEN, CDR2 SYDVKM. The CDR3 loop is CASSLWGAREKLFF. CDR3 DNA sequence: TGTGCCAGCAGTTTATGGGGGGCGCGTGAAAAACTGTTTTTT. The full variable domain, its missing parts supplied by reference TRBV28 and TRBJ1-4, is DVKVTQSSRYLVKRTGEKVFLECVQDMDHENMFWYRQDPGLGLRLIYFSYDVKMKEKGDIPEGYSVSREKKERFSLILESASTNQTSMYLCASSLWGAREKLFFGSGTQLSVL.

The gene calls are TRBV27 and TRBJ2-5; 8 bases are shared with TRBD1. Unmatched junction bases numbered 9, after V lost 2 bases and J lost 4 bases. The CDR3 consists of 16 residues. Germline V gives CDR1 MNHEY, CDR2 SMNVEV (reference sequence). Here the CDR3 DNA reads TGTGCCAGCAGTTTACAAGGGACAGGCTTTGGAGAGACCCAGTACTTC. Protein product: CASSLQGTGFGETQYF.

The V call is TRBV6-1, the J call TRBJ1-4, with 10 bases identical to TRBD1. CDR1 and CDR2 from the germline V gene are MNHNS and SASEGT. Unmatched junction bases numbered 11, after V lost 3 bases and J lost 7 bases. The CDR3 length is 17 residues. CDR3 DNA sequence: TGTGCCAGCAGTGAGCCCAGGGGGACAGGGGAGGGTGAAAAACTGTTTTTT. This sequence encodes CASSEPRGTGEGEKLFF.

The chain couples TRBV19 to TRBJ2-1; perhaps TRBD2 as D (7 bases). The CDR3 consists of 20 residues. CDR1 is LNHDA, CDR2 SQIVND, per germline (reference sequence). Trimming left V 8 bases short and J 6 bases short, with 35 bases between. This chain's CDR3 is CASRGLGELGEGGPSNEQFF. Written as DNA, the CDR3 is TGTGCCAGTCGGGGGCTGGGAGAACTCGGGGAGGGAGGCCCCTCCAATGAGCAGTTCTTC.

V is TRBV10-3 and J is TRBJ1-4; D gene ambiguous. The CDR3 is 14 amino acids. V was shortened by 0 bases and J by 8 bases, with 10 bases between the two germline ends. Per the germline V gene, CDR1 is ENHRY and CDR2 is SYGVKD. CDR3 nucleotide sequence: TGTGCCATCAGTGAGTCTAGACAAGGAGAAAAACTGTTTTTT. Translation gives CAISESRQGEKLFF.